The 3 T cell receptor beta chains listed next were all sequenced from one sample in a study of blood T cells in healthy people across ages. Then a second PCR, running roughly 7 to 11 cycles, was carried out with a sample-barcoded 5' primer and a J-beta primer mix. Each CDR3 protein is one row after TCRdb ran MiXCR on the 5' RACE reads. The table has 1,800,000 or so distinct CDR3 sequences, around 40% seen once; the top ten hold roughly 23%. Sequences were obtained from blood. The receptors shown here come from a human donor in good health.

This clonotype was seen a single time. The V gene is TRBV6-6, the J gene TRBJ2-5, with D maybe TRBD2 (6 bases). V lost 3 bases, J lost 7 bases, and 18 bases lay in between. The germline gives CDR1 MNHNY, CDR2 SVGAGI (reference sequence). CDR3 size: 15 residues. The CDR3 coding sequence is TGTGCCAGCAGTTATTTGGAGGGTGTAAGGGGGACCCAGTACTTC. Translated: CASSYLEGVRGTQYF.

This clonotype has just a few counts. The CDR3 here is CASSVSGKAIQYF. DNA of the CDR3: TGTGCCAGCAGTGTTTCAGGGAAAGCCATTCAGTACTTC. The chain has TRBV25-1 and TRBJ2-4, with D possibly TRBD1 on 5 matching bases. This CDR3 has 13 residues. V was cut by 4 bases and J by 9 bases, with 13 bases left in between. Germline V lookup: CDR1 MGHDK, CDR2 SYGVNS.

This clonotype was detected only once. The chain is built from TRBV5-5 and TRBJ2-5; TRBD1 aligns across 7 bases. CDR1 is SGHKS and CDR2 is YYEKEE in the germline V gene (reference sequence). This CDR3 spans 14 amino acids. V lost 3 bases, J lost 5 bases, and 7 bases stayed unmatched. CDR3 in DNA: TGTGCCAGCAGCTCATCAGACAGGGAGGAGACCCAGTACTTC. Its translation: CASSSSDREETQYF.